The T cell receptor beta chain described here comes from a study of neurological immune-mediated disorders. Study-wide results and limits: CDR3 amino acid sequences found in expanded clones were never shared across subjects, suggesting private repertoires in all groups.

Every sequencing run drew on 15-18 subjects and yielded over 160 million TCR-beta sequences. In TCRdb, the 5' RACE reads were re-called with MiXCR into one record per CDR3 protein. Of 25,000 to 35,000 distinct CDR3 sequences listed, approximately 15% are singletons. This clonotype was picked up many times. Its specificity is not known. Germline trimming cut 2 bases from V and 1 base from J; bases unmatched to any gene: 4. The CDR3 is 16 residues long. CDR1 and CDR2 (germline): SGHRS, YFSETQ. The sequencing sample was made of PBMCs. This rearrangement joins TRBV5-1 to TRBJ2-3; 10 bases match TRBD2. This sequence was found in a man aged 65-85 years in good health. The CDR3 DNA sequence: TGCGCCAGCAGCTTCACGAGCGGGGGGGGCACAGATACGCAGTATTTT. It codes for CASSFTSGGGTDTQYF.